The clone carrying this TCR beta chain has a handful of counts. Its specificity is not known. This sample stems from a study of T cell repertoires in cytomegalovirus infection. Study-wide background: Well-studied HLA-B-restricted epitopes and recently identified HLA-C-restricted epitopes of CMV were both used in the study. Findings and caveats of the study: What dominated the ex vivo response were HLA-C-restricted CMV-specific TCR beta clonotypes. Cumulative public TCR beta family frequency identified CMV carriers with the relevant HLA.

TCRdb processed the reads anew with MiXCR; each CDR3 protein has one entry. The sample contains 110,000 to 150,000 distinct CDR3 sequences, 30% to 40% of which appear only once. The CDR3 covers 12 residues. Trimming pared 6 bases from V and 13 bases from J, leaving 16 bases between. The source is a human donor in good health (CMV status not recorded). Some clones in this sample may be carry-over from other donors' samples. The chain couples TRBV12-3 or TRBV12-4 to TRBJ2-1, with D possibly matching TRBD2 (7 bases). Sequences were derived from CD8+ T cells from cultured PBMCs, sampled from culture after CMV antigen stimulation. In DNA, the CDR3 is TGTGCCAGCAGCTTCGGGGGGCACGAACAGTTCTTC. This translates into CASSFGGHEQFF.